This T cell receptor (beta chain) was obtained from a study of Ad26.COV2.S vaccination and SARS-CoV-2 variants. The data were produced by immunoSEQ multiplex PCR, yet TCRdb's version contains in-frame clones alone and is incomplete. The sample includes around 450,000 clones, roughly 89% seen only once; the top ten take about 2.4%. This CDR3 spans 17 amino acids. Trimming shortened V by 6 bases and J by 2 bases, and 20 bases separated the two germline ends. Looked up from germline, CDR1 is SGHVS and CDR2 is FNYEAQ. Sample treatment: over 15 received Ad26.COV2.S at low or high dose, single or two shots; 5 received placebo; per-sample allocation not given. At day 63 after the first vaccine or placebo injection, samples were drawn.

This sequence originates from a person between 18 and 65 years old who received the Ad26.COV2.S COVID-19 vaccine or a placebo. This sample comprised peripheral blood, obtained in a trial of Ad26.COV2.S vaccine versus placebo. This chain uses TRBV7-6 with TRBJ1-3, with a tentative D call TRBD1 (5 bases). CDR3 coding DNA: TGTGCCAGCAGTCTAACTTTGCTGGGGGGAACTGGAAACACCATATATTTT. It specifies CASSLTLLGGTGNTIYF.